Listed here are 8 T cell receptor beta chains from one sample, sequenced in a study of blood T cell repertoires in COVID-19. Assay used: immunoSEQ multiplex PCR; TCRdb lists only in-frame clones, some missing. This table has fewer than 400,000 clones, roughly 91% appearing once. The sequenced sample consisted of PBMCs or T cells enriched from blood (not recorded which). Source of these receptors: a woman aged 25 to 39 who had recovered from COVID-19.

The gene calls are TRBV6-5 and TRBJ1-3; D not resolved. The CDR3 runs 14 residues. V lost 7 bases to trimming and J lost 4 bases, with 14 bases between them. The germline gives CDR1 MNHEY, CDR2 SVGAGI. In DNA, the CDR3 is TGTGCCAGCATGCCAACCTGGGCCGGAAACACCATATATTTT. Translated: CASMPTWAGNTIYF.

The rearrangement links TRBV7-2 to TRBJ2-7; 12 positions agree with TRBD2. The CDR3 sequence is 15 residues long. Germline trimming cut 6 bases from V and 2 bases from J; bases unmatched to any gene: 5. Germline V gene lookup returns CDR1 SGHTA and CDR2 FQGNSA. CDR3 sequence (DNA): TGTGCCAGCAGTCCCCCTAGCGGGGGGGCCTACGAGCAGTACTTC. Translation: CASSPPSGGAYEQYF.

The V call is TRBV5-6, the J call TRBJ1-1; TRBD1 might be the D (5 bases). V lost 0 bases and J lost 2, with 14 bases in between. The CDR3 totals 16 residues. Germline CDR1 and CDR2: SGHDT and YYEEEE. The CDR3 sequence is CASSLGQSRLNTEAFF. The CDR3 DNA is TGTGCCAGCAGCTTGGGACAGAGTCGTCTAAACACTGAAGCTTTCTTT.

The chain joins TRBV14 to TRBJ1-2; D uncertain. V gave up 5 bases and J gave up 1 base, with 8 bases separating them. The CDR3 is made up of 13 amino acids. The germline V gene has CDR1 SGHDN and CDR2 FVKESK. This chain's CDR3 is CASSAQYNYGYTF. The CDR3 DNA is TGTGCCAGCAGCGCCCAGTATAACTATGGCTACACCTTC. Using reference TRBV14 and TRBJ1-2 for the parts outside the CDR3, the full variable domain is EAGVTQFPSHSVIEKGQTVTLRCDPISGHDNLYWYRRVMGKEIKFLLHFVKESKQDESGMPNNRFLAERTGGTYSTLKVQPAELEDSGVYFCASSAQYNYGYTFGSGTRLTVV.

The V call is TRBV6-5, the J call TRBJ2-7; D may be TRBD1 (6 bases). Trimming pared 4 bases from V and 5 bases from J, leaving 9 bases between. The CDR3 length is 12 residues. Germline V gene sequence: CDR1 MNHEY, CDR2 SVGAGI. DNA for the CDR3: TGTGCCAGCAGTTCCCGGACAGACGAGCAGTACTTC. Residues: CASSSRTDEQYF.

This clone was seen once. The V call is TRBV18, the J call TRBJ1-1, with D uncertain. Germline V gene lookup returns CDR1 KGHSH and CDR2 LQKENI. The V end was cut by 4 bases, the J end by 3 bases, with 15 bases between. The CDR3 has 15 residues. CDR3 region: CASSLRPDQDTEAFF. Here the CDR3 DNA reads TGTGCCAGCTCACTGCGGCCAGACCAAGACACTGAAGCTTTCTTT. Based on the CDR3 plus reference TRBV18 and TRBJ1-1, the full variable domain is NAGVMQNPRHLVRRRGQEARLRCSPMKGHSHVYWYRQLPEEGLKFMVYLQKENIIDESGMPKERFSAEFPKEGPSILRIQQVVRGDSAAYFCASSLRPDQDTEAFFGQGTRLTVV.

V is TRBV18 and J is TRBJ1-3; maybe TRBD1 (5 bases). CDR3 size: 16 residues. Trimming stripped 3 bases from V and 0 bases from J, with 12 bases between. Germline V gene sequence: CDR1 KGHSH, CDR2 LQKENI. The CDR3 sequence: CASSPLGTFSGNTIYF. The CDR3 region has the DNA TGTGCCAGCTCACCCCTGGGGACTTTCTCTGGAAACACCATATATTTT.

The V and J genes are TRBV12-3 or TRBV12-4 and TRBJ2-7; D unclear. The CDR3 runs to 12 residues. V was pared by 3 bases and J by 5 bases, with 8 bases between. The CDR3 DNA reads TGTGCCAGCAGTTTTCGAGTCAACGAGCAGTACTTC. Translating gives CASSFRVNEQYF.